The entry below gives a single TCR beta chain sequence along with its context. This record belongs to a study of blood T cell repertoires in COVID-19. Study-level information: PBMCs, B-cell-depleted T cells, or T cells were the source of the cDNA or gDNA that made up the material.

Residents of about two dozen US areas, aged about 18 to 100 years, made up the participants. Only in-frame clones appear in the TCRdb table, and some are missing; sequencing was by immunoSEQ multiplex PCR. The sample carries about 200,000 clones, 85% recorded once. The clonotype comes from a man aged 40-50 years who had recovered from COVID-19. The source material was PBMCs or T cells enriched from blood (not recorded which).

This CDR3 reads CASSLGHWERETDTQYF. In DNA form, the CDR3 reads TGTGCCAGCAGCCTAGGCCATTGGGAGCGGGAGACAGATACGCAGTATTTT. This chain connects TRBV14 to TRBJ2-3, with TRBD2 matching over 8 bases. The CDR3 is 17 residues long. Germline CDR1 and CDR2: SGHDN and FVKESK. J was trimmed by 3 bases and V by 4 bases; bases with no gene match: 12.